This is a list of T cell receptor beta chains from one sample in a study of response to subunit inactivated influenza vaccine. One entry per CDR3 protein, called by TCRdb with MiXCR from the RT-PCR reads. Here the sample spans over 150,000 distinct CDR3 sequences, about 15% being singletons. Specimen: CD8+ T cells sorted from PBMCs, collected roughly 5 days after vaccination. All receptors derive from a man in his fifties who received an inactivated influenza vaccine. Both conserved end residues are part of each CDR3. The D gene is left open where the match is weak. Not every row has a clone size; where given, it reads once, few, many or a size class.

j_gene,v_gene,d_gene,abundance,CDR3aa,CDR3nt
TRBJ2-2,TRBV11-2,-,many,CASSLGSDTGELFF,TGTGCCAGCAGCTTAGGTTCGGACACCGGGGAGCTGTTTTTT
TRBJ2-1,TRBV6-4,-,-,CASSDDQRGEQFF,TGTGCCAGCAGTGACGACCAAAGGGGTGAGCAGTTCTTC
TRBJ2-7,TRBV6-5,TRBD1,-,CASSYSHRGEQYF,TGTGCCAGCAGTTACTCCCACAGGGGCGAGCAGTACTTC
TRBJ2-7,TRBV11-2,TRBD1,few,CASSLVGTSGGTYEQYF,TGTGCCAGCAGCTTAGTGGGGACATCAGGGGGAACCTACGAGCAGTACTTC
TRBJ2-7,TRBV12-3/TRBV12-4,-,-,CASSLPAESEQYF,TGTGCCAGCAGTTTACCAGCGGAGAGTGAGCAGTACTTC
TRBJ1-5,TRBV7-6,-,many,CASSLGPGNQPQHF,TGTGCCAGCAGCTTAGGTCCGGGAAATCAGCCCCAGCATTTT
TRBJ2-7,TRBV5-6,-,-,CASSLGTNNYEQYF,TGTGCCAGCAGCTTGGGGACAAATAATTACGAGCAGTACTTC
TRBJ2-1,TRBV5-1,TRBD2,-,CASSFSGGWTSNEQFF,TGCGCCAGCAGCTTTTCCGGGGGGTGGACTAGCAATGAGCAGTTCTTC
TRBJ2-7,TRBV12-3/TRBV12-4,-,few,CASSWDIPSSYEQYF,TGTGCCAGCAGTTGGGACATCCCGAGCTCCTACGAGCAGTACTTC
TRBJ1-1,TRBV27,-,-,CASSLSRATTEAFF,TGTGCCAGCAGTTTATCCAGGGCGACCACTGAAGCTTTCTTT
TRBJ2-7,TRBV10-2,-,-,CASSVGRSSYEQYF,TGCGCCAGCAGTGTGGGTAGGTCTTCCTACGAGCAGTACTTC
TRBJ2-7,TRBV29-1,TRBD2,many,CSVEGLAGSYEQYF,TGCAGCGTTGAGGGTCTAGCGGGTTCCTACGAGCAGTACTTC
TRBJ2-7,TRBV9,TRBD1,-,CASSVGGTGVHEQYF,TGTGCCAGCAGCGTTGGAGGGACAGGGGTCCACGAGCAGTACTTC
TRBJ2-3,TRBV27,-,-,CASSPTKMTTDTQYF,TGTGCCAGCAGTCCTACGAAAATGACGACAGATACGCAGTATTTT
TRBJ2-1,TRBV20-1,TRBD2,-,CSARDLFGEGPNEQFF,TGCAGTGCTAGAGATCTTTTCGGGGAGGGCCCCAATGAGCAGTTCTTC
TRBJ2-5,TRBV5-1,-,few,CASSPSSGQETQYF,TGCGCCAGCAGCCCTAGTAGCGGCCAAGAGACCCAGTACTTC
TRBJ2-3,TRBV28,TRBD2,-,CASSSLAGFGTDTQYF,TGTGCCAGCAGTTCACTAGCGGGATTTGGTACAGATACGCAGTATTTT
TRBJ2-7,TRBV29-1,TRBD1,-,CSVLTGASSYEQYF,TGCAGCGTGCTCACAGGGGCTTCCTCCTACGAGCAGTACTTC
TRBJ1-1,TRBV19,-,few,CASSLGGPTEAFF,TGTGCCAGTAGTCTGGGGGGACCCACTGAAGCTTTCTTT
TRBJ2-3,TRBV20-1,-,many,CSARASGEDPYTDTQYF,TGCAGTGCTAGAGCTAGTGGAGAAGACCCCTACACAGATACGCAGTATTTT
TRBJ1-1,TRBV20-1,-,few,CSAPRVGTEAFF,TGCAGTGCTCCCAGGGTCGGCACTGAAGCTTTCTTT
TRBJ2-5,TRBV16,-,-,CASSHYLRGPAETQYF,TGTGCCAGCAGCCATTATTTACGTGGCCCCGCGGAGACCCAGTACTTC
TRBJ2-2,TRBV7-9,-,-,CALPGHNTGELFF,TGTGCACTGCCGGGACACAACACCGGGGAGCTGTTTTTT
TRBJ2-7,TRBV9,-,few,CASSERGDPLYF,TGTGCCAGCAGTGAAAGGGGTGACCCGCTATACTTC
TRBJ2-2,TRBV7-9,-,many,CASSLGPLPPTGELFF,TGTGCCAGCAGCTTAGGTCCCCTTCCCCCAACCGGGGAGCTGTTTTTT
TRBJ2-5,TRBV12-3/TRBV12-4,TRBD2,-,CAISLSSVAGGNQETQYF,TGTGCCATCAGTTTAAGTAGCGTGGCGGGGGGCAACCAAGAGACCCAGTACTTC
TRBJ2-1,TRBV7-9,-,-,CASSLHVGGLNEQFF,TGTGCCAGCAGCTTACATGTAGGGGGGTTAAATGAGCAGTTCTTC
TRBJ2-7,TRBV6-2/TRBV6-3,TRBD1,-,CASSPQGSLSEQYF,TGTGCCAGCAGTCCACAGGGGTCCTTATCCGAGCAGTACTTC
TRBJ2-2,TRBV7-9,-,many,CASSTRGRNTGELFF,TGTGCCAGCAGTACACGGGGGAGGAACACCGGGGAGCTGTTTTTT
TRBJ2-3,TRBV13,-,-,CASSLDPSDTQYF,TGTGCCAGCAGCTTAGATCCCTCAGATACGCAGTATTTT
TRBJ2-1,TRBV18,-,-,CASSPVGNYYNEQFF,TGTGCCAGCTCACCAGTAGGAAACTACTACAATGAGCAGTTCTTC
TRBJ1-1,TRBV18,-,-,CASSPAIMNTEAFF,TGTGCCAGCTCACCCGCCATCATGAACACTGAAGCTTTCTTT
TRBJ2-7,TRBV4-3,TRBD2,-,CASSLTREVLFYEQYF,TGCGCCAGCAGCCTCACCCGGGAGGTACTATTCTACGAGCAGTACTTC
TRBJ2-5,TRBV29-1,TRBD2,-,CSVDQVAGAIQETQYF,TGCAGCGTTGACCAGGTAGCGGGGGCAATTCAAGAGACCCAGTACTTC
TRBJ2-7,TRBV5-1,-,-,CASSLWVADDYEQYF,TGCGCCAGCAGCTTGTGGGTTGCGGACGATTACGAGCAGTACTTC
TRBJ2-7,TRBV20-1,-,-,CSAAGPAYEQYF,TGCAGTGCTGCTGGGCCCGCGTACGAGCAGTACTTC
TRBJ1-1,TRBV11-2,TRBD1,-,CASSLIVQGVKSATEAFF,TGTGCCAGCAGCTTAATAGTTCAGGGGGTAAAGTCAGCCACTGAAGCTTTCTTT
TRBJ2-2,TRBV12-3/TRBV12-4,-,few,CASSPTVSNTGELFF,TGTGCCAGCAGTCCGACAGTTTCGAACACCGGGGAGCTGTTTTTT
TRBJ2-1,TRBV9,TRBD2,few,CASSVGSGRAYEQFF,TGTGCCAGCAGCGTAGGTAGCGGGAGGGCGTATGAGCAGTTCTTC
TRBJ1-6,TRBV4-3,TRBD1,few,CASSQDGRGLSPLHF,TGCGCCAGCAGCCAAGATGGCAGGGGGCTTTCACCCCTCCACTTT
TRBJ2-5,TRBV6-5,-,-,CASSYPTGTYQETQYF,TGTGCCAGCAGTTACCCAACGGGGACTTACCAAGAGACCCAGTACTTC
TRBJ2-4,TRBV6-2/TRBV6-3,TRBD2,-,CASSYSIGYAAGVDKNIQYF,TGTGCCAGCAGTTACTCGATCGGGTATGCAGCGGGAGTTGACAAAAACATTCAGTACTTC
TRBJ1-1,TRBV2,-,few,CASSEGALRTTEAFF,TGTGCCAGCAGTGAAGGGGCCTTAAGGACGACTGAAGCTTTCTTT
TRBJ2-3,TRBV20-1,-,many,CSARGPRDGLDTQYF,TGCAGTGCTAGAGGTCCCCGGGACGGTTTAGATACGCAGTATTTT
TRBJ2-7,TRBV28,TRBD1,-,CASSFPDRVDEQYF,TGTGCCAGCAGTTTCCCGGACAGGGTAGACGAGCAGTACTTC
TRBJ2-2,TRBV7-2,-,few,CASSSTLQGDGELFF,TGTGCCAGCAGCTCCACTTTACAGGGAGACGGGGAGCTGTTTTTT